This T cell receptor (beta chain) was sequenced for a study of blood T cell repertoires in COVID-19. Study background: The study drew acute and convalescent COVID-19 samples from the United States, Italy and Spain. PBMCs, B-cell-depleted T cells, or T cells were the source of the cDNA or gDNA that made up the material.

Germline V gene sequence: CDR1 SGHRS, CDR2 YFSETQ. V shed 0 bases, J shed 9 bases, and the junction held 8 bases outside the gene matches. The CDR3 is made up of 14 amino acids. In the original workflow: It was from reference gene primer amplification that nucleated cell counts were estimated. The repertoire was sequenced with immunoSEQ multiplex PCR; TCRdb's copy has only in-frame clones and lacks some. The D gene and trimming were derived from the DNA, and the V and J assignments and clone size from that table. The data show approximately 300,000 clones, with roughly 91% seen just once and 1.5% to 2% held by the top ten. Seattle cases were enrolled at active infection and followed longitudinally.

Sample: peripheral blood. This clonotype was obtained from a woman in her 30s with COVID-19, enrolled during active disease. The chain is built from TRBV5-1 and TRBJ1-2, with 7 bases fitting TRBD1. The CDR3 sequence is CASSLEGGGSRYTF. The CDR3 DNA sequence: TGCGCCAGCAGCTTGGAAGGAGGGGGCTCCCGCTACACCTTC.